This T cell receptor beta chain was sequenced in a study of blood T cell repertoires in COVID-19. Study summary: The cDNA or gDNA used as material had been derived from T cells, B-cell-depleted T cells, or PBMCs.

Assignments of participants to cohorts depended upon their own reported clinical history. Donors in Cohort 3 who had recovered were those with two negative PCRs, healthcare professional clearance, or resolution of their symptoms. As handled by the study authors: Amplifying reference gene primers gave estimates of nucleated cell counts. The table came from immunoSEQ multiplex PCR; TCRdb's copy has only in-frame clones and leaves some out. The DNA gave D and trimming, while V, J and clone size come from that table. The sample lists under 300,000 clones; 88% were seen once. The germline V gene encodes CDR1 PRHDT and CDR2 FYEKMQ (reference sequence). CDR3 size: 15 residues. V was clipped by 5 bases and J by 3 bases; unmatched bases: 5.

The V gene is TRBV13, the J gene TRBJ2-1; 9 bases are shared with TRBD2. The clonotype comes from a woman aged 45-65 years who had recovered from COVID-19. What was sequenced was PBMCs or T cells enriched from blood (not recorded which). The CDR3 region has the DNA TGTGCCAGCAGCGCGGGGGGGACGGACTACAATGAGCAGTTCTTC. It specifies CASSAGGTDYNEQFF.